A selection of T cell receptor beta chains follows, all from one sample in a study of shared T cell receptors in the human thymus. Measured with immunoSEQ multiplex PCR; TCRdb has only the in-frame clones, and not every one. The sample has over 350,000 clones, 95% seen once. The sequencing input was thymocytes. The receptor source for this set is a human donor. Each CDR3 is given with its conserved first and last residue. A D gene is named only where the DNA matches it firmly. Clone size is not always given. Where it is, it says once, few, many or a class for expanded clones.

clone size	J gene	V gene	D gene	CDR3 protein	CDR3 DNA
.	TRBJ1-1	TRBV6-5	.	CASSYGGGRNTEAFF	TGTGCCAGCAGTTACGGCGGGGGGCGGAACACTGAAGCTTTCTTT
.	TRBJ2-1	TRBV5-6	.	CASSLQQGIYNEQFF	TGTGCCAGCAGCTTGCAGCAGGGAATCTACAATGAGCAGTTCTTC
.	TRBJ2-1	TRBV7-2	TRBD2	CASSLVAGLAYNEQFF	TGTGCCAGCAGCTTAGTCGCGGGACTAGCTTACAATGAGCAGTTCTTC
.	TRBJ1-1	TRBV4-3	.	CASRAFTGLTEAFF	TGCGCCAGCAGGGCCTTCACAGGGTTGACTGAAGCTTTCTTT
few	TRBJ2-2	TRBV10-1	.	CASPGQGFTGELFF	TGCGCCAGCCCCGGGCAGGGTTTCACCGGGGAGCTGTTTTTT
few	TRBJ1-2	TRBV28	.	CASRGPGRLYGYTF	TGTGCCAGCAGGGGGCCGGGACGACTCTATGGCTACACCTTC
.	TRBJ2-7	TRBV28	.	CASSLFGGWIYEQYF	TGTGCCAGCAGTTTATTTGGGGGCTGGATCTACGAGCAGTACTTC
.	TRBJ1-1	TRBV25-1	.	CASSQGTEAFF	TGTGCCAGCAGTCAGGGGACTGAAGCTTTCTTT
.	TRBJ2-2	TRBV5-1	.	CASRGDPDYTGELFF	TGCGCCAGCCGAGGCGACCCCGATTACACCGGGGAGCTGTTTTTT
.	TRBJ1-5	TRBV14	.	CASSQDGEAGHSNQPQHF	TGTGCCAGCAGCCAAGATGGCGAGGCAGGGCATTCCAATCAGCCCCAGCATTTT
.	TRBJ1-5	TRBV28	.	CASSPRTFRNQPQHF	TGTGCCAGCAGTCCCCGGACTTTCCGGAATCAGCCCCAGCATTTT
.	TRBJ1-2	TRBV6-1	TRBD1	CASSEAWTGLNGYTF	TGTGCCAGCAGTGAAGCTTGGACAGGGCTGAATGGCTACACCTTC
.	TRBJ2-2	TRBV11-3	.	CASSPRQPGRELFF	TGTGCCAGCAGCCCGCGACAGCCAGGGAGGGAGCTGTTTTTT
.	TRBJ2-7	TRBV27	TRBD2	CASSASGPTYEQYF	TGTGCCAGCAGTGCTAGCGGCCCTACCTACGAGCAGTACTTC
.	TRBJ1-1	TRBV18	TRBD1	CASSPAIGTGGGNTEAFF	TGTGCCAGCTCACCAGCTATCGGGACAGGGGGAGGAAACACTGAAGCTTTCTTT
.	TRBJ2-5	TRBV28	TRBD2	CAHAGAGGETQYF	TGTGCTCACGCCGGGGCGGGAGGAGAGACCCAGTACTTC
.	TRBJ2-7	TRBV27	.	CASGLARDYEQYF	TGTGCCAGTGGGTTGGCCAGGGACTACGAGCAGTACTTC
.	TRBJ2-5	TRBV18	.	CASSPPRETQYF	TGTGCCAGCTCACCACCCCGAGAGACCCAGTACTTC
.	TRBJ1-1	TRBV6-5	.	CASSYRGGNTEAFF	TGTGCCAGCAGTTACCGTGGGGGGAACACTGAAGCTTTCTTT
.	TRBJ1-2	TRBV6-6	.	CASRTGYGYTF	TGTGCCAGCAGGACAGGCTATGGCTACACCTTC
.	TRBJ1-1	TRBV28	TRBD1	CASSSRGLDTEAFF	TGTGCCAGCAGTTCCAGGGGGCTGGACACTGAAGCTTTCTTT
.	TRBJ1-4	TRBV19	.	CASSHLYPEKLFF	TGTGCCAGTAGTCATCTCTACCCTGAAAAACTGTTTTTT
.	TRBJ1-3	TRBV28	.	CASSSLAGTGNTIYF	TGTGCCAGCAGTTCACTCGCAGGGACTGGAAACACCATATATTTT
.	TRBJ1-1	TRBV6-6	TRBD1	CASTYTGGNTEAFF	TGTGCCAGCACCTATACAGGGGGTAACACTGAAGCTTTCTTT
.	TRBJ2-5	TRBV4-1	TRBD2	CASSPRLAGGSPQETQYF	TGCGCCAGCAGCCCCCGACTAGCGGGAGGTAGTCCCCAAGAGACCCAGTACTTC
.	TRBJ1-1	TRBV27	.	CASSLGRTLNTEAFF	TGTGCCAGCAGTTTAGGACGGACATTGAACACTGAAGCTTTCTTT
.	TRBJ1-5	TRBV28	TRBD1	CASSLTQGARGYQPQHF	TGTGCCAGCAGTTTAACACAGGGGGCGCGAGGGTATCAGCCCCAGCATTTT
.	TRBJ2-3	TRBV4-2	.	CASSQGDFPTDTQYF	TGTGCCAGCAGCCAAGGTGATTTCCCCACAGATACGCAGTATTTT
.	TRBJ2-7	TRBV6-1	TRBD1	CASSDPGQGYEQYF	TGTGCCAGCAGTGACCCTGGACAGGGTTACGAGCAGTACTTC
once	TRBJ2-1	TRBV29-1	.	CSVPPEARNEQFF	TGCAGTGTCCCGCCCGAGGCGCGCAATGAGCAGTTCTTC
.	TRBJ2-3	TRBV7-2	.	CASSFSLRFLTDTQYF	TGTGCCAGCAGCTTCTCTTTGAGGTTTCTCACAGATACGCAGTATTTT
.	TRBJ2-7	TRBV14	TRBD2	CASSQDIAGGEQYF	TGTGCCAGCAGCCAAGATATAGCGGGAGGCGAGCAGTACTTC
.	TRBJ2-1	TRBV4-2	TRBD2	CAGGSSGSPEQFF	TGTGCCGGGGGATCTAGCGGGAGTCCCGAGCAGTTCTTC
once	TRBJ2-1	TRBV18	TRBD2	CASSSCGRPRNEQFF	TGTGCCAGCTCGTCTTGCGGGAGGCCCCGCAATGAGCAGTTCTTC
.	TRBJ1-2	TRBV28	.	CASRLNPVKVRGYTF	TGTGCCAGCAGACTAAACCCCGTCAAAGTGAGGGGCTACACCTTC
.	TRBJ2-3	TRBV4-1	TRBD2	CASSQDFEQAGRTDTQYF	TGCGCCAGCAGCCAAGATTTCGAGCAAGCGGGACGCACAGATACGCAGTATTTT
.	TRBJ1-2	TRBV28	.	CASSPRDEMAKIGLPYGYTF	TGTGCCAGCAGTCCACGGGACGAAATGGCAAAAATTGGGCTCCCATATGGCTACACCTTC
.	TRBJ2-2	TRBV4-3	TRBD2	CASSQDFFRGGTGELFF	TGCGCCAGCAGCCAAGACTTTTTCCGGGGGGGCACCGGGGAGCTGTTTTTT
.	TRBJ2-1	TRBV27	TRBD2	CASSRSAPTSGRSGSYNEQFF	TGTGCCAGCAGCCGATCGGCCCCGACTAGCGGGAGGTCGGGCTCCTACAATGAGCAGTTCTTC
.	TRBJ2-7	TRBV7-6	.	CASSLARGGSSYEQYF	TGTGCCAGCAGCTTAGCGCGTGGTGGCAGCTCCTACGAGCAGTACTTC
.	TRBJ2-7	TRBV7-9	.	CASSPGGDAEQYF	TGTGCCAGCAGCCCAGGGGGGGACGCCGAGCAGTACTTC
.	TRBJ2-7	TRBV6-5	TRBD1	CASSSPTRTGKHEQYF	TGTGCCAGCAGTTCCCCGACCCGGACAGGGAAGCACGAGCAGTACTTC
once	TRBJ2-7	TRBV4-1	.	CASSSTLSSYEQYF	TGCGCCAGCAGCTCGACCCTCAGCTCCTACGAGCAGTACTTC
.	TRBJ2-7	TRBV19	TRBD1	CASSTVAGTGGHEQYF	TGTGCCAGTAGTACCGTTGCTGGGACAGGGGGGCACGAGCAGTACTTC
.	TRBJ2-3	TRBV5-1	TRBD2	CASSLSGISTDTQYF	TGCGCCAGCAGCTTGAGCGGGATTAGCACAGATACGCAGTATTTT
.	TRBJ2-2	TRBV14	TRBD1	CASSRHRGWNGELFF	TGTGCCAGCAGCCGTCACAGGGGGTGGAACGGGGAGCTGTTTTTT
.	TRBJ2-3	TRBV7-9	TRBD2	CASSPPTGVTSGSADTQYF	TGTGCCAGCAGCCCTCCTACCGGGGTAACTAGCGGGAGCGCGGATACGCAGTATTTT
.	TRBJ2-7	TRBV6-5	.	CASSRAGDRWVEQYF	TGTGCCAGCAGCCGAGCGGGGGACAGGTGGGTCGAGCAGTACTTC
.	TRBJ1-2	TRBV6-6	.	CASSDRSHYGYTF	TGTGCCAGCAGTGACAGGTCCCACTATGGCTACACCTTC
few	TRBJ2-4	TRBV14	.	CASSSRQRLAKNIQYF	TGTGCCAGCAGCTCTAGACAGAGACTAGCCAAAAACATTCAGTACTTC
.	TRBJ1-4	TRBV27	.	CASRPGNEAVEQGRSTNEKLFF	TGTGCCAGCAGACCTGGCAATGAGGCCGTCGAGCAGGGAAGATCAACTAATGAAAAACTGTTTTTT
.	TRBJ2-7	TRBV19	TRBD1	CASSRLTGVRPYEQYF	TGTGCCAGTAGCCGTCTAACAGGGGTTCGGCCCTACGAGCAGTACTTC